This TCR beta chain was identified in a study of shared clonotypes between healthy human individuals. Naive CD8 cells, CD45RO-negative and positively selected for CCR7, excluded terminally differentiated effector memory CD45RA+ cells. Clones were sequenced by immunoSEQ multiplex PCR, and TCRdb holds only the in-frame ones, with some missing. The sample yields roughly 2,000,000 clones, 93% seen once. Germline CDR1 is SQVTM and CDR2 is ANQGSEA. Between the trimmed V and J ends, which lost 4 bases and 8 bases, there was a span of 14 bases. This CDR3 spans 12 amino acids. This rearrangement joins TRBV29-1 to TRBJ1-2; D gene ambiguous. Sequencing was performed on naive CD8+ T cells from PBMCs. The clonotype comes from a man aged 18 to 29 in good health. Some clones in this sample may be carry-over from other donors' samples. CDR3 residues: CSVVDNKAGYTF. CDR3 sequence (DNA): TGCAGCGTTGTTGACAACAAAGCAGGCTACACCTTC.